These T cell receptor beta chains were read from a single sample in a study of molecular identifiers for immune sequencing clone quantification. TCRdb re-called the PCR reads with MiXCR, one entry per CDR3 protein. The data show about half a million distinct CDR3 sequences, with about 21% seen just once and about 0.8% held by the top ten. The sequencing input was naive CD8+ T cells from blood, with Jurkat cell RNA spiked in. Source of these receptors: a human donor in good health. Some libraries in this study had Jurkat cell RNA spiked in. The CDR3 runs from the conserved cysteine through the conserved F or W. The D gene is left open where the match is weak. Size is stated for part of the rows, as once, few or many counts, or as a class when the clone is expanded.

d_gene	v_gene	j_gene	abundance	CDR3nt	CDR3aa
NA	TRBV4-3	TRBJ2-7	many	TGCGCCAGCAGCCAAGATAGGGCTAGCTTAAACGAGCAGTACTTC	CASSQDRASLNEQYF
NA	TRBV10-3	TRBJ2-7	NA	TGTGCCGTCAGCGACCCTACCGAGACCCCAACCTACGAGCAGTACTTC	CAVSDPTETPTYEQYF
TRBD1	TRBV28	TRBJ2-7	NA	TGTGCCAGCAGCGACCCCGCCCGGACAGGGACTTACGAGCAGTACTTC	CASSDPARTGTYEQYF
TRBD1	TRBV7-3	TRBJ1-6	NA	TGTGCCAGCAGCCCGCTAGGGATGACAGGGGTCAATTCACCCCTCCACTTT	CASSPLGMTGVNSPLHF
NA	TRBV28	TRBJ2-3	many	TGTGCCAGCAGCCATGAGGCATACACAGATACGCAGTATTTT	CASSHEAYTDTQYF
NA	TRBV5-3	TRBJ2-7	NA	TGTGCCAGCAGCTTGGTCGTGGGGCCGGGGTACGAGCAGTACTTC	CASSLVVGPGYEQYF
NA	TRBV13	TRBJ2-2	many	TGTGCCAGCAGCTCCCATTCCGAGGACACCGGGGAGCTGTTTTTT	CASSSHSEDTGELFF
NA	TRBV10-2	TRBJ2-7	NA	TGCGCCAGCGGCGGGACACCCTCCTACGAGCAGTACTTC	CASGGTPSYEQYF
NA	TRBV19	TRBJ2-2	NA	TGTGCCACCCCGAAGGGGGGGGGGCAGACCGGGGAGCTGTTTTTT	CATPKGGGQTGELFF
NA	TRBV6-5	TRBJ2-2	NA	TGTGCCAGCGGGCCCGTCAGGGGGGAGAACACCGGGGAGCTGTTTTTT	CASGPVRGENTGELFF
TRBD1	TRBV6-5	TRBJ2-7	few	TGTGCCAGCAGCCTTCGGGACAGGGGATTTAACGAGCAGTACTTC	CASSLRDRGFNEQYF
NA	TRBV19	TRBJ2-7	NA	TGTGCCAGTAGTGACGCCCTCGAGCAGTACTTC	CASSDALEQYF
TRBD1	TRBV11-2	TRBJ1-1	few	TGTGCCAGCAGCTCGCACCTACAGGGGGCCTTGAACACTGAAGCTTTCTTT	CASSSHLQGALNTEAFF
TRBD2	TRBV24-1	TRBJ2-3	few	TGTGCCACCAGTGAAAAGCGGGAGGGCGCCGAACCCAACCCCACAGATACGCAGTATTTT	CATSEKREGAEPNPTDTQYF
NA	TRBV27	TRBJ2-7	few	TGTGCCAGCAGTCCAATTACCGGGACGGTTGACATCTACGAGCAGTACTTC	CASSPITGTVDIYEQYF
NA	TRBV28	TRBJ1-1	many	TGTGCCAGCAGTTTTGGGGCCACTGAAGCTTTCTTT	CASSFGATEAFF
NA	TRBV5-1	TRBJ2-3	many	TGCGCCAGCAGCTTGGCAAGCCCGGAGGATACGCAGTATTTT	CASSLASPEDTQYF
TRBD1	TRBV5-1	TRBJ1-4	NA	TGCGCCAGCAGCTTGGTCGGGACAGGGGACGAAAAACTGTTTTTT	CASSLVGTGDEKLFF
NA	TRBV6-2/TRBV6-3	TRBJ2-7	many	TGTGCCAGCAGCCCGTTCAAGTCCTACGAGCAGTACTTC	CASSPFKSYEQYF
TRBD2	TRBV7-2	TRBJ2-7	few	TGTGCCAGCACCCCACTAGCGGGGCCCTACGAGCAGTACTTC	CASTPLAGPYEQYF
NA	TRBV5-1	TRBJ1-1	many	TGCGCCAGCAGCCGCGGGGGGTCAACTGAAGCTTTCTTT	CASSRGGSTEAFF
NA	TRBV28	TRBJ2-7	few	TGTGCCAGCAGGCCAATAGAGAGGGTCTACGAGCAGTACTTC	CASRPIERVYEQYF
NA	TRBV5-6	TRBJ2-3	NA	TGTGCCAGCAGCCCCGAGGCAGTTGATACGCAGTATTTT	CASSPEAVDTQYF
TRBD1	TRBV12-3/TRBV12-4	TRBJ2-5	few	TGTGCCAGCAGTTTTGGGACAGGGAGGATTTTAGAGACCCAGTACTTC	CASSFGTGRILETQYF
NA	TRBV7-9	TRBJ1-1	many	TGTGCCAGCAGCTCAATTACTGAAGCTTTCTTT	CASSSITEAFF
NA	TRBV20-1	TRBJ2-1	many	TGCAGTGCTAGTAAGGTCCTCTCCTACAATGAGCAGTTCTTC	CSASKVLSYNEQFF
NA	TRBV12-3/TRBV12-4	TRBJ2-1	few	TGTGCCAGCAGTGGGGAGGGGGCCTCCAATGAGCAGTTCTTC	CASSGEGASNEQFF
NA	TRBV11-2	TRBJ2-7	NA	TGTGCCAGCAGCTTATACGCGGCCAACTACGAGCAGTACTTC	CASSLYAANYEQYF
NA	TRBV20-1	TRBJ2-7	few	TGCAGTGCTAGATCCGACAGTTCCTACAAGCAGTACTTC	CSARSDSSYKQYF
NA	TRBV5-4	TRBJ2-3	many	TGTGCCAGCAGCACCCCCCTGGGGAGCACAGATACGCAGTATTTT	CASSTPLGSTDTQYF
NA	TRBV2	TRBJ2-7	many	TGTGCCAGCAGTAAAGGGTACGAGCAGTACTTC	CASSKGYEQYF
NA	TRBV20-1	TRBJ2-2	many	TGCAGTGCCCCAAGTGGAATGAACACCGGGGAGCTGTTTTTT	CSAPSGMNTGELFF
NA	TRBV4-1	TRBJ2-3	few	TGCGCCAGCAGCCACCGGCAGGGGGGACTCACAGATACGCAGTATTTT	CASSHRQGGLTDTQYF
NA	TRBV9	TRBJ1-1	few	TGTGCCAGCAGCGTAGAGGGGGGGGATGAAGCTTTCTTT	CASSVEGGDEAFF
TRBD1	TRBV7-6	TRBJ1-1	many	TGTGCCAGCAGCCCGGGGACAGTCAACACTGAAGCTTTCTTT	CASSPGTVNTEAFF
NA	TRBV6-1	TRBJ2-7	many	TGTGCCAGCAGTGAGGGCGACAATTTTGGGTCCTACGAGCAGTACTTC	CASSEGDNFGSYEQYF
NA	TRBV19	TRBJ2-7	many	TGTGCCAGTAGTATCTCCGACACGTCCTACGAGCAGTACTTC	CASSISDTSYEQYF
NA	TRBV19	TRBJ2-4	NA	TGTGCCAGTAGTATCGGGGGCGGCAAAAACATTCAGTACTTC	CASSIGGGKNIQYF
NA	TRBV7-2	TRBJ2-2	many	TGTGCCAGCAGGGTCCGGAACACCGGGGAGCTGTTTTTT	CASRVRNTGELFF
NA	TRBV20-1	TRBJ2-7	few	TGCAGTGCTAGAGATAGGGACCCATTTTCTGGTGAAAGCTCCTACGAGCAGTACTTC	CSARDRDPFSGESSYEQYF
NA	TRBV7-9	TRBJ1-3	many	TGTGCCAGCAGCTTACCAGTGGAGCGATCTGGAAACACCATATATTTT	CASSLPVERSGNTIYF
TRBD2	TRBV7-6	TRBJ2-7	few	TGTGCCAGCAACTCAAGACTAGCGGGGGGGGAGCAGTACTTC	CASNSRLAGGEQYF
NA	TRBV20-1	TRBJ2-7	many	TGCAGTGCTAGAGTCAGGCCTCTACGGGAGCAGTACTTC	CSARVRPLREQYF
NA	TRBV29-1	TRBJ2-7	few	TGCAGCGTTTACAAGGACTACGAGCAGTACTTC	CSVYKDYEQYF
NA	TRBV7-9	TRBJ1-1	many	TGTGCCAGCAGCTTCTCAAGGGGTGAAGCTTTCTTT	CASSFSRGEAFF
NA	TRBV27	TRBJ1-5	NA	TGTGCCAGCAGTAGGAGGGGTGGGGCCCAGCCCCAGCATTTT	CASSRRGGAQPQHF
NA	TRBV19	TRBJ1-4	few	TGTGCCAGTACTGCCTATTCAACTAATGAAAAACTGTTTTTT	CASTAYSTNEKLFF
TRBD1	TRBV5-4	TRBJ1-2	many	TGTGCCACCACCCGAGACAGGGGAGTTACCTTC	CATTRDRGVTF
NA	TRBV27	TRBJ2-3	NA	TGTGCCAGCAGTTTATTTGCGGGCACAGATACGCAGTATTTT	CASSLFAGTDTQYF
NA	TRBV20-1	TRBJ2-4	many	TGCAGTGCGACCGGAATTCACATTCAGTACTTC	CSATGIHIQYF
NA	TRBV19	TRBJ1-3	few	TGTGCCAGTAGTCAGACAGCCTCTGGAAACACCATATATTTT	CASSQTASGNTIYF
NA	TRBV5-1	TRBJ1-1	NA	TGCGCCAGCAGCTTGGAGTCAGGCCCGGGAGGAGCTTTCTTT	CASSLESGPGGAFF
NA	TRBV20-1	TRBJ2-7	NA	TGCAGTGCTAGAGATGTACTGACCTACGAGCAGTACTTC	CSARDVLTYEQYF
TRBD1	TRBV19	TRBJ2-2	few	TGTGCCAGTAGTATAGGTTACAGGGGGCCCGGGGAGCTGTTTTTT	CASSIGYRGPGELFF
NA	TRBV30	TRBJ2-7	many	TGTGCCTGGAGTGACGGGACCTCTGGCGAGCAGTACTTC	CAWSDGTSGEQYF
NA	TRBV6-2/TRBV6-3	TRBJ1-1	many	TGTGCCAGCAGTCTGGACTTGGGGGCAAGGACTGAAGCTTTCTTT	CASSLDLGARTEAFF
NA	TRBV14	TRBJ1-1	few	TGTGCCAGCAGCCAAGATGCAGGTCCATTATTGAGCACTGAAGCTTTCTTT	CASSQDAGPLLSTEAFF
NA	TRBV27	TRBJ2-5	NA	TGTGCCAGCACACCAAAAGCTGCTACCTCCCAAGAGACCCAGTACTTC	CASTPKAATSQETQYF
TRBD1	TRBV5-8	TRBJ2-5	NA	TGTGCCAGCAGCTTATTTACAGGGGGCGAGACCCAGTACTTC	CASSLFTGGETQYF